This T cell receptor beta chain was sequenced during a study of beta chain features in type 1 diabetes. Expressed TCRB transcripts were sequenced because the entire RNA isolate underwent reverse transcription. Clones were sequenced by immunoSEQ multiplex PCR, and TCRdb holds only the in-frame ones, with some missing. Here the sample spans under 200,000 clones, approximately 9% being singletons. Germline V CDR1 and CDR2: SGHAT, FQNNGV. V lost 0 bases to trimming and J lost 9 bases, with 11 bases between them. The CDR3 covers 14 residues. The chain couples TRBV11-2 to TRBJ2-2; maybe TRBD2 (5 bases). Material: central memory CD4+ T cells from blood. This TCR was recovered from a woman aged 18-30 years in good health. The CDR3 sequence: CASSLDLASRELFF. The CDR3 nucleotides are TGTGCCAGCAGCTTAGACTTAGCGTCACGGGAGCTGTTTTTT.